These T cell receptor beta chains were read from a single sample in a study of T cell responses to AZD1222 COVID-19 vaccine. The repertoire was sequenced with immunoSEQ multiplex PCR; TCRdb's copy has only in-frame clones and lacks some. Among 120,000 to 150,000 clones listed, about 90% were seen once. Sequencing used peripheral blood, obtained on day 0 of AZD1222 vaccination. The origin of the receptors is an adult in good health. CDR3s include the opening cysteine and the closing phenylalanine or tryptophan. The order of the fields is CDR3 protein, CDR3 DNA, D gene, clone size, J gene, V gene. D genes are given only for firm matches. Clone size is stated in some rows and not others, as once, few, many or a class when expanded.

CASSQFEGPTNSPLHF TGTGCCAGCAGCCAGTTTGAGGGACCTACTAATTCACCCCTCCACTTT NA NA TRBJ1-6 TRBV4-2
CARRLNPPATNEKLFF TGTGCCCGTCGCCTAAATCCCCCTGCAACTAATGAAAAACTGTTTTTT NA NA TRBJ1-4 TRBV5-3
CASSVEVGPGNTIYF TGTGCCAGCAGCGTGGAGGTGGGCCCCGGAAACACCATATATTTT NA NA TRBJ1-3 TRBV9
CASRGTGRRYEQYF TGTGCCAGCAGAGGGACAGGGAGGCGCTACGAGCAGTACTTC TRBD1 NA TRBJ2-7 TRBV2
CASSSQDRGRNTEAFF TGTGCCAGCAGCTCCCAAGACAGGGGGCGGAACACTGAAGCTTTCTTT TRBD1 NA TRBJ1-1 TRBV7-9
CASSMRLYTGELFF TGTGCCAGCAGTATGAGACTTTACACCGGGGAGCTGTTTTTT NA NA TRBJ2-2 TRBV6-5
CASSLGNSDDEQFF TGTGCCAGCAGCTTAGGCAATAGCGACGATGAGCAGTTCTTC NA NA TRBJ2-1 TRBV7-9
CSVGFGGTEAFF TGCAGCGTTGGTTTTGGGGGCACTGAAGCTTTCTTT NA NA TRBJ1-1 TRBV29-1
CASSLGGTNEQFF TGTGCCAGCAGCTTAGGCGGGACGAATGAGCAGTTCTTC NA NA TRBJ2-1 TRBV7-2
CATSSSQGMSSYEQYF TGTGCCACCAGCAGCTCCCAGGGTATGAGCTCCTACGAGCAGTACTTC NA NA TRBJ2-7 TRBV15
CASSLREGMYTEAFF TGTGCCAGCAGCTTAAGGGAAGGTATGTACACTGAAGCTTTCTTT NA NA TRBJ1-1 TRBV7-9
CASSVDAFYNEQFF TGTGCCAGCAGCGTAGACGCCTTCTACAATGAGCAGTTCTTC NA NA TRBJ2-1 TRBV9
CASSQAGGFGETQYF TGTGCCAGCAGCCAAGCGGGAGGGTTTGGAGAGACCCAGTACTTC TRBD2 NA TRBJ2-5 TRBV4-2
CSASETGVQPQHF TGCAGTGCTAGTGAGACAGGGGTACAGCCCCAGCATTTT TRBD1 once TRBJ1-5 TRBV20-1
CASSHKAGTGGYYEQYF TGCGCCAGCAGCCACAAGGCTGGGACAGGGGGCTACTACGAGCAGTACTTC TRBD1 NA TRBJ2-7 TRBV4-3
CAISDRGQETQYF TGTGCCATCAGCGACAGGGGCCAAGAGACCCAGTACTTC TRBD1 NA TRBJ2-5 TRBV10-3
CASSHDFPSYNEQFF TGTGCCAGCAGCCACGACTTCCCCTCCTACAATGAGCAGTTCTTC NA NA TRBJ2-1 TRBV7-9
CASSHPFGEGESGANVLTF TGTGCCAGCAGCCACCCCTTCGGGGAGGGGGAATCTGGGGCCAACGTCCTGACTTTC NA NA TRBJ2-6 TRBV9
CASSPPNEGNYGYTF TGTGCCAGCTCACCACCGAATGAGGGCAACTATGGCTACACCTTC NA NA TRBJ1-2 TRBV18